The entry below gives a single TCR beta chain sequence along with its context. The CDR3 has 14 amino acids. The data were taken from a study of blood T cell repertoires in COVID-19. About the research overall: The samples span acute and convalescent COVID-19 from the United States, Italy and Spain.

Authors' analysis steps: From reference gene primer amplification, estimates of nucleated cell counts were derived. Clones were read by immunoSEQ multiplex PCR, and TCRdb kept only the in-frame ones, dropping some. Clone size and V and J calls were adopted from that table, with D and trimming inferred from the DNA. The sample yields under 150,000 clones, around 83% seen once. The material sequenced was peripheral blood. This sequence joins TRBV21-1 and TRBJ1-4; TRBD1, the D gene given by the table, was not confirmed from the DNA. TRBV21-1 is flagged as a pseudogene. This receptor was obtained from a man between 35 and 55 years old with acute or convalescent COVID-19. The CDR3 here is CASSPAGLEEKLFF. The DNA of the CDR3 is TGTGCCAGCAGCCCGGCTGGGCTGGAAGAAAAACTGTTTTTT.